This T cell receptor (beta chain) is drawn from a study of T cells in Graves' hyperthyroidism and ophthalmopathy. Study as a whole: Once the initial diagnosis was made, peripheral blood was obtained before any treatment.

TCR beta CDR3 region amplification was performed from RNA transcripts. Primed by the HTBI set, a first-round RT-PCR was run on the TCR CDR3. TCRdb ran MiXCR on the multiplex PCR reads and lists one entry per CDR3 protein. The sample shows around 690,000 distinct CDR3 sequences, about 18% of them seen only once. Trimming at V came to 7 bases and at J to 7 bases, leaving 10 bases not matched to a gene. CDR3 length: 15 residues. CDR1 and CDR2 (germline): KGHDR, SFDVKD. This chain links TRBV24-1 with TRBJ2-2; 8 nucleotides align to TRBD2. Sequenced input: blood. The receptor was derived from a man aged 45-65 years with Graves' hyperthyroidism. The CDR3 region has the DNA TGTGCCACCAGGAGCGGGAGTGGCGGGGACGGGGAGCTGTTTTTT. Translated, it gives CATRSGSGGDGELFF.